This TCR beta chain was recorded in a study of cytomegalovirus exposure and HLA in healthy donors. The CDR3 contains 15 residues. Germline-derived CDR1 and CDR2 are SGHTA and FQGNSA. Germline trimming cut 4 bases from V and 4 bases from J; bases unmatched to any gene: 6. 13 Jbeta primers and 60 Vbeta primers were used for the PCR. Using immunoSEQ multiplex PCR, the repertoire was profiled, and TCRdb retains in-frame clones only, with some absent. Found here are 150,000 to 200,000 clones, about 62% of them singletons; the top ten hold under 3%. The sequence came from a man between 35 and 55 years old in good health and CMV-seronegative. This chain connects TRBV7-2 to TRBJ2-3; 9 bases line up with TRBD2. The sequenced sample consisted of PBMCs. The CDR3 spells CASSSGAGGSDTQYF. The CDR3 bases are TGTGCCAGCAGCTCCGGTGCGGGAGGGTCAGATACGCAGTATTTT.